The clone carrying this TCR beta chain was counted only a few times. Its antigen is currently unknown. The data are from a study of spatial heterogeneity in lung cancer. Looking at the study overall: For the average unique TCR and UMI combination, more than 9.5 occurrences appeared in raw reads.

Carried by each TCR cDNA molecule was a unique molecular identifier. TCRdb reprocessed the 5' RACE reads via MiXCR and lists one record per CDR3 protein. The profile shows around 89,000 distinct CDR3 sequences, approximately 12% of them singletons. Time point: sample taken at primary tumor resection. Frozen PBMC, nontumor lung or tumor provided whole RNA, which was sequenced unsorted. The donors were 72 patients with non-small cell lung cancer that was early-stage and untreated. Regarding the study as a whole: Whereas they appeared in blood less at follow-up, ubiquitous expanded tumor TCRs appeared there more at resection.

The V end was cut by 3 bases, the J end by 5 bases, with 14 bases between. Germline V gives CDR1 SQVTM, CDR2 ANQGSEA. There are 13 residues in the CDR3. The sequencing here drew on PBMCs, taken at surgery. The chain joins TRBV29-1 to TRBJ2-7, with D perhaps assigned TRBD1 or TRBD2 (5 bases each). This TCR came from a male donor with early-stage non-small cell lung cancer. The CDR3 DNA follows: TGCAGCGTTGAGGGGGATAGCGACAACGAGCAGTACTTC. This sequence encodes CSVEGDSDNEQYF.